One sample yielded the 30 T cell receptor beta chains listed below, sequenced in a study of identical twins. TCRdb reprocessed the 5' RACE reads with MiXCR, giving one entry per CDR3 protein. The sample contains 200,000 to 250,000 distinct CDR3 sequences, about 7.5% of which appear only once. These records were also assigned to another study, of yellow fever vaccine responses in identical twins.

Material for sequencing was memory (CD45RO+) T cells sorted from blood. These receptors were taken from a woman between 18 and 29 years old in good health.

This clonotype was seen repeatedly, ten times or more. The CDR3 coding sequence is TGTGCCAGCAGCCCAACAGGGAGGAATTCACCCCTCCACTTT. This codes for CASSPTGRNSPLHF. The chain uses TRBV12-3 or TRBV12-4 and TRBJ1-6, with TRBD1 as a possible D gene (6 bases). Between the trimmed V and J ends, which lost 6 bases and 7 bases, there was a span of 13 bases. This CDR3 is built from 14 residues.

J is TRBJ2-3 and V is TRBV4-2; D is uncertain. The CDR3 runs to 14 residues. The germline V gene encodes CDR1 LGHNA and CDR2 YNFKEQ. V shed 10 bases and J shed 3 bases, with 17 bases lying between them. CDR3 bases: TGTGCCATGAGCCCCGGGCTGGAGACAGATACGCAGTATTTT. It encodes CAMSPGLETDTQYF.

This clonotype was found a few times. The chain is built from TRBV4-2 and TRBJ2-3, with D perhaps TRBD1 or TRBD2 (7 bases each). Germline V lookup: CDR1 LGHNA, CDR2 YNFKEQ. CDR3 length: 17 amino acids. Trimming removed 1 base from V and 2 bases from J, with 16 bases in between. CDR3 region: CASSQVGRDRYTDTQYF. DNA of the CDR3: TGTGCCAGCAGCCAAGTGGGGAGGGACAGATACACAGATACGCAGTATTTT.

This clonotype has more than one count but fewer than ten. V usage is TRBV4-3 and J usage is TRBJ2-5; D possibly corresponds to TRBD1 (6 bases). The germline gives CDR1 LGHNA, CDR2 YSLEER. The V gene lost 0 bases and the J gene lost 4 bases, with 15 bases spanning the gap. The CDR3 is 16 amino acids. CDR3 loop: CASSQDVPGARETQYF. For the CDR3, the DNA is TGCGCCAGCAGCCAAGACGTGCCAGGGGCGAGAGAGACCCAGTACTTC.

This clonotype has just a few counts. This rearrangement joins TRBV15 to TRBJ2-3; D uncertain. Germline CDR1 and CDR2: LNHNV and YYDKDF (reference sequence). This CDR3 has 12 amino acids. V lost 5 bases to trimming and J lost 5 bases, with 8 bases between them. The CDR3: CATSVGGDTQYF. CDR3 DNA sequence: TGTGCCACCAGCGTTGGTGGAGATACGCAGTATTTT.

This clonotype has a single count. This chain links TRBV2 with TRBJ2-1; 9 bases fit TRBD2. CDR1 and CDR2 (germline): SNHLY, FYNNEI. V lost 6 bases and J lost 7; bases outside the gene matches: 16. The CDR3 runs to 17 residues. The CDR3, as DNA: TGTGCCAGCAGCCTCACCGGGGGGCGGGGGGGCTTAAATGAGCAGTTCTTC. Its protein is CASSLTGGRGGLNEQFF.

This clonotype occurred a few times. The chain is built from TRBV6-2 or TRBV6-3 and TRBJ2-1; no clear D. Germline V gene lookup returns CDR1 MNHEY and CDR2 SVGEGT. V was trimmed by 0 bases and J by 9 bases, leaving 9 bases between them. The CDR3 is 13 amino acids. Here the CDR3 DNA reads TGTGCCAGCAGTTACTCTGAGTCGGGTGAGCAGTTCTTC. Protein: CASSYSESGEQFF.

This clonotype was counted between two and nine times. J is TRBJ2-5 and V is TRBV15, with 7 bases aligning to TRBD1. V shed 4 bases and J 2 bases; nucleotides not matched to a gene: 4. The CDR3 has 14 amino acids. Germline V gene data show CDR1 as LNHNV and CDR2 as YYDKDF (reference sequence). The CDR3 DNA reads as TGTGCCACCAGCAAGGACAGGAGGCAAGAGACCCAGTACTTC. It translates to CATSKDRRQETQYF.

The chain employs TRBV27 and TRBJ2-7; TRBD2 agrees at 7 bases. The length of the CDR3 is 15 residues. V was pared by 6 bases and J by 2 bases, with 10 bases of the junction left unmatched. Germline loops: CDR1 MNHEY, CDR2 SMNVEV (reference sequence). The CDR3 here is CASRPVAGKTYEQYF. The CDR3 nucleotides read TGTGCCAGCAGGCCAGTAGCGGGCAAGACCTACGAGCAGTACTTC.

The chain is built from TRBV10-3 and TRBJ1-5; no definite D call. Trimming removed 2 bases at V and 0 bases at J, with 5 bases between. Germline CDR1 ENHRY, CDR2 SYGVKD. This CDR3 spans 14 amino acids. The CDR3 loop reads CAISEQVSNQPQHF. In nucleotides, the CDR3 is TGTGCCATCAGTGAGCAGGTTAGCAATCAGCCCCAGCATTTT.

This clonotype has a count of ten or more. The rearrangement links TRBV25-1 to TRBJ2-5; D not certain. V was clipped by 6 bases and J by 2 bases, with 1 base between them. This CDR3 is built from 10 residues. Germline V gene lookup returns CDR1 MGHDK and CDR2 SYGVNS. As DNA, the CDR3 is TGTGCCAGCAGACAAGAGACCCAGTACTTC. It yields the protein CASRQETQYF. The variable domain in full, completed from reference TRBV25-1 and TRBJ2-5, reads EADIYQTPRYLVIGTGKKITLECSQTMGHDKMYWYQQDPGMELHLIHYSYGVNSTEKGDLSSESTVSRIRTEHFPLTLESARPSHTSQYLCASRQETQYFGPGTRLLVL.

This clonotype was seen more than once but under ten times. This sequence joins TRBV11-2 and TRBJ2-7; 10 bases match TRBD2. The length of the CDR3 is 15 residues. Germline CDR1 SGHAT, CDR2 FQNNGV. Trimming removed 5 bases from V and 6 bases from J; junction bases left unmatched: 10. The CDR3 DNA sequence: TGTGCCAGCAGCGACAAGGGACTAGCGTCTCGCGAGCAGTACTTC. Encoded protein: CASSDKGLASREQYF.

Ten or more counts support this clonotype. V gene TRBV5-5 combines with J gene TRBJ2-3; D is unclear. Trimming removed 4 bases from V and 5 bases from J, with 11 bases in between. The CDR3 is 13 residues long. Germline V gene sequence: CDR1 SGHKS, CDR2 YYEKEE (reference sequence). CDR3 amino acids: CASSTRPGDTQYF. For the CDR3, the DNA is TGTGCCAGCAGCACCCGGCCGGGAGATACGCAGTATTTT.

This clonotype was counted between two and nine times. This chain uses TRBV2 with TRBJ2-1, with TRBD1 matching 7 bases. Per the germline V gene, CDR1 is SNHLY and CDR2 is FYNNEI. CDR3 length: 14 residues. V lost 7 bases to trimming and J lost 6 bases; unmatched junction nucleotides: 9. The DNA for the CDR3 is TGTGCCAGCAAGTCGGACCGACAGGGCAATGAGCAGTTCTTC. Protein product: CASKSDRQGNEQFF.

This clonotype was recorded a few times. This chain connects TRBV7-3 to TRBJ2-3; D may be TRBD1 or TRBD2 (7 bases each). This CDR3 is built from 16 residues. Germline values: CDR1 SGHTA, CDR2 FQGTGA. Trimming removed 5 bases from V and 0 bases from J, with 15 bases in between. The CDR3 loop reads CASSAQGTTSTDTQYF. DNA of the CDR3: TGTGCCAGCAGCGCACAGGGGACTACTAGCACAGATACGCAGTATTTT. Combining the CDR3 with reference TRBV7-3 and TRBJ2-3 gives the whole variable domain GAGVSQTPSNKVTEKGKYVELRCDPISGHTALYWYRQSLGQGPEFLIYFQGTGAADDSGLPNDRFFAVRPEGSVSTLKIQRTERGDSAVYLCASSAQGTTSTDTQYFGPGTRLTVL.

The gene calls are TRBV4-3 and TRBJ2-1; TRBD1 is a possible D gene (6 bases). Trimming stripped 4 bases from V and 4 bases from J, with 20 bases between. CDR1 and CDR2 from the germline V gene are LGHNA and YSLEER. The CDR3 runs 17 residues. CDR3 nucleotide sequence: TGCGCCAGCAGCCGAGGAGCCGGGACATCTCTATACAATGAGCAGTTCTTC. It yields the protein CASSRGAGTSLYNEQFF.

This clonotype was observed at least ten times. The rearrangement uses TRBV7-9 and TRBJ2-1; D is perhaps TRBD1 (5 bases). CDR3 size: 14 residues. Trimming removed 5 bases at V and 7 bases at J, with 15 bases between. Germline CDR1 SEHNR, CDR2 FQNEAQ (reference sequence). The CDR3 sequence: CASSETTGPNEQFF. The CDR3 DNA reads TGTGCCAGCAGCGAAACAACAGGCCCGAATGAGCAGTTCTTC.

This clonotype has a count of ten or more. The chain has TRBV6-4 and TRBJ2-1, with D uncertain. The V end was cut by 2 bases, the J end by 0 bases, with 8 bases between. Germline assignment: CDR1 MRHNA and CDR2 SNTAGT. The CDR3 covers 15 residues. The CDR3 nucleotides are TGTGCCAGCAGTGACGAGCCAGGCTCCTACAATGAGCAGTTCTTC. Translating it yields CASSDEPGSYNEQFF.

CDR3 bases: TGTGCCAGCAGCCAGCAGGGGCAGGGTTCACCCCTCCACTTT. It translates to CASSQQGQGSPLHF. The chain links TRBV7-2 to TRBJ1-6, with D tentatively TRBD1 (6 bases). Trimming shortened V by 5 bases and J by 9 bases, and 14 bases separated the two germline ends. The CDR3 is 14 residues long. Germline V gene data show CDR1 as SGHTA and CDR2 as FQGNSA. The entire variable domain, with the rest obtained from reference TRBV7-2 and TRBJ1-6, is as follows: GAGVSQSPSNKVTEKGKDVELRCDPISGHTALYWYRQSLGQGLEFLIYFQGNSAPDKSGLPSDRFSAERTGGSVSTLTIQRTQQEDSAVYLCASSQQGQGSPLHFGNGTRLTVT.

The chain carries TRBV27 and TRBJ2-2; TRBD2 is a possible D gene (5 bases). Trimming stripped 0 bases from V and 8 bases from J, with 10 bases between. CDR3 length equals 14 residues. The germline V gene encodes CDR1 MNHEY and CDR2 SMNVEV (reference sequence). This CDR3 reads CASSLSPGLGELFF. The CDR3, as DNA: TGTGCCAGCAGTTTATCCCCGGGGTTAGGGGAGCTGTTTTTT.

This clonotype was detected many times. The chain couples TRBV25-1 to TRBJ2-3; weak D call: TRBD2 (6 bases). There are 15 residues in the CDR3. The V end was cut by 5 bases, the J end by 0 bases, with 12 bases between. Germline CDR1 MGHDK, CDR2 SYGVNS. The CDR3 nucleotides are TGTGCCAGCAGTCGTTCGGGACTTAGCACAGATACGCAGTATTTT. The encoded protein is CASSRSGLSTDTQYF.

This chain uses TRBV5-1 with TRBJ2-7; D is perhaps TRBD1 or TRBD2 (5 bases each). The length of the CDR3 is 13 residues. Trimming shortened V by 8 bases and J by 0 bases, and 12 bases separated the two germline ends. Germline loops: CDR1 SGHRS, CDR2 YFSETQ. This CDR3 is CASGDGSSYEQYF. The CDR3 coding sequence is TGCGCCAGTGGGGACGGAAGCTCCTACGAGCAGTACTTC.

The table lists this clonotype with many counts. V gene TRBV10-3 combines with J gene TRBJ2-2; 7 nucleotides agree with TRBD1. Germline V CDR1 and CDR2: ENHRY, SYGVKD. The ends lost 4 bases at V and 5 bases at J; junction bases unmatched: 4. This CDR3 contains 14 residues. DNA for the CDR3: TGTGCCATCAGTGGCGCCAGGGGGACCGGGGAGCTGTTTTTT. Residues: CAISGARGTGELFF.

This clonotype was seen more than once but under ten times. CDR3 sequence (DNA): TGTGCCAGCAGCCAAGATCGGTGGCTCCGGAATGAGCAGTTCTTC. Its protein product is CASSQDRWLRNEQFF. The gene calls are TRBV3-1 and TRBJ2-1; D not resolved. The CDR3 has 15 residues. Trimming left V 0 bases short and J 7 bases short, with 13 bases between. The germline V gene has CDR1 LGHDT and CDR2 YNNKEL (reference sequence).

This clonotype was counted only a few times. V and J are TRBV27 and TRBJ2-7; D is perhaps TRBD2 (5 bases). Trimming took off 6 bases at V and 2 bases at J, with 14 bases between the two ends. Germline V lookup: CDR1 MNHEY, CDR2 SMNVEV (reference sequence). The CDR3 extends over 14 amino acids. The CDR3 here is CASRNLDGAYEQYF. CDR3 in DNA: TGTGCCAGCAGAAATCTAGACGGGGCCTACGAGCAGTACTTC.

The genes are TRBV7-2 and TRBJ1-2; D is ambiguous. The V gene's germline CDR1 is SGHTA and CDR2 FQGNSA. The CDR3 runs to 14 residues. V lost 2 bases, J lost 4 bases, and 11 bases lay in between. The CDR3 spells CASSLNAKTYGYTF. CDR3 coding DNA: TGTGCCAGCAGCTTAAACGCCAAGACCTATGGCTACACCTTC. The complete variable domain, with remaining parts taken from reference TRBV7-2 and TRBJ1-2, reads GAGVSQSPSNKVTEKGKDVELRCDPISGHTALYWYRQSLGQGLEFLIYFQGNSAPDKSGLPSDRFSAERTGGSVSTLTIQRTQQEDSAVYLCASSLNAKTYGYTFGSGTRLTVV.

At least ten counts were recorded for this clonotype. This sequence joins TRBV27 and TRBJ2-7; D is perhaps TRBD1 or TRBD2 (5 bases each). Germline loops: CDR1 MNHEY, CDR2 SMNVEV (reference sequence). V was clipped by 5 bases and J by 2 bases, with 25 bases between them. This CDR3 is 18 amino acids long. The CDR3 DNA reads TGTGCCAGCAGTCTTAGGAGTGAGGGGATAGGAGGCCCCTACGAGCAGTACTTC. Translating it yields CASSLRSEGIGGPYEQYF.

This clonotype was counted ten times or more. The chain combines TRBV10-3 with TRBJ1-4; D not certain. The CDR3 extends over 12 amino acids. Germline V lookup: CDR1 ENHRY, CDR2 SYGVKD. V dropped 4 bases and J dropped 5 bases, with 5 bases sitting between them. The CDR3 nucleotides are TGTGCCATCAGTGGGGGAAATGAAAAACTGTTTTTT. The encoded protein is CAISGGNEKLFF.

The sample holds a few counts of this clonotype. This chain links TRBV11-1 with TRBJ2-3; 8 bases agree with TRBD1. The ends lost 4 bases at V and 7 bases at J; junction bases unmatched: 22. This CDR3 comprises 19 residues. Germline V gives CDR1 SGHAT, CDR2 FQDESV (reference sequence). The CDR3 reads CASSSPLGLAGGHTNTQYF. CDR3 nucleotides: TGTGCCAGCAGCTCCCCCTTAGGGCTGGCAGGGGGCCATACAAATACGCAGTATTTT.

This clonotype has at least ten counts. The chain combines TRBV20-1 with TRBJ2-3, with 9 bases matching TRBD2. The CDR3 loop spans 14 amino acids. CDR1 and CDR2 from the germline V gene are DFQATT and SNEGSKA (reference sequence). V lost 6 bases to trimming and J lost 2 bases; unmatched junction nucleotides: 6. CDR3 DNA sequence: TGCAGTGCGCCGACTAGCGGAAACACAGATACGCAGTATTTT. Its translation: CSAPTSGNTDTQYF.